The clone carrying this T cell receptor (beta chain) was observed a handful of times. Its antigen remains unidentified. TCRdb called the reads again in MiXCR, with one record for every CDR3 protein. The sample shows about 270,000 distinct CDR3 sequences, approximately 22% of them seen only once. The sample is drawn from a study of T cell repertoires in cytomegalovirus infection. In germline, CDR1 is MNHEY, CDR2 SMNVEV (reference sequence). CDR3 length equals 18 residues. V shed 5 bases and J shed 7 bases, with 27 bases lying between them. The clonotype comes from a human donor in good health (CMV status not recorded). Some clones in this sample may be carry-over from other donors' samples. V usage is TRBV27 and J usage is TRBJ2-1; TRBD1 is a possible D gene (6 bases). The material was cultured PBMCs, obtained from culture after CMV antigen stimulation. CDR3 nucleotide sequence: TGTGCCAGCAGTCCGCGTCATGCGACAGGCCTAGGGAAGAATGAGCAGTTCTTC. Its protein product is CASSPRHATGLGKNEQFF.